Listed below are T cell receptor beta chains from one sample, sequenced in a study of T-cell reconstitution after alpha-beta-depleted transplantation in children. TCRdb reprocessed the PCR reads with MiXCR, giving one entry per CDR3 protein. The sample holds roughly 310,000 distinct CDR3 sequences; approximately 23% are singletons and the top ten take roughly 9.8%. The sequenced sample was PBMCs, mostly from graft donor cells, obtained 180 days after TCRalphabeta/CD19-depleted stem cell transplant. The receptors were gathered from a male patient under 18 who had a stem cell transplant for acute lymphoblastic leukemia, so the T cells may come from the graft donor. Each CDR3 is given with its conserved first and last residue. A D gene is named only where the DNA matches it firmly. The size of a clone is reported for some rows only, either as once, few or many, or as a class for expanded clones.

abundance	v_gene	j_gene	d_gene	CDR3aa	CDR3nt
few	TRBV9	TRBJ2-5	TRBD2	CASSGGLAGVETQYF	TGTGCCAGCAGCGGGGGACTAGCGGGAGTAGAGACCCAGTACTTC
NA	TRBV6-2/TRBV6-3	TRBJ2-1	TRBD1	CASRGSYRGPYGQFF	TGTGCCAGCAGGGGGAGTTACAGGGGCCCTTACGGGCAGTTCTTC
once	TRBV6-4	TRBJ2-2	TRBD2	CASSLLAGGTNTGEPFF	TGTGCCAGCAGCCTCCTAGCGGGAGGGACGAACACCGGGGAGCCGTTTTTT
once	TRBV2	TRBJ2-3	NA	CASGGGANSLTDTQYF	TGTGCCAGCGGTGGGGGGGCGAATTCCCTTACAGATACGCAGTATTTT
NA	TRBV20-1	TRBJ2-7	TRBD2	CSAVGLAGVSPYF	TGCAGTGCGGTGGGACTAGCGGGAGTATCGCCGTACTTC
NA	TRBV3-1	TRBJ2-5	NA	CASSRRGGTQETQYF	TGTGCCAGCAGCCGAAGAGGGGGGACCCAAGAGACCCAGTACTTC
NA	TRBV6-2/TRBV6-3	TRBJ2-1	TRBD2	CASSYSTLAGGVSSSYNEQFF	TGTGCCAGCAGTTACTCTACCCTAGCGGGAGGAGTCTCGAGCTCCTACAATGAGCAGTTCTTC
NA	TRBV6-5	TRBJ2-7	TRBD2	CASSYSTGREGRYEQYF	TGTGCCAGCAGTTACTCGACTGGGCGGGAGGGCCGGTACGAGCAGTACTTC
NA	TRBV7-2	TRBJ2-1	NA	CASSLFGQLGNEQFF	TGTGCCAGCAGCTTATTTGGACAGCTGGGGAATGAGCAGTTCTTC
few	TRBV27	TRBJ2-7	TRBD1	CASGDRAYEQYF	TGTGCCAGCGGGGACAGGGCCTACGAGCAGTACTTC
few	TRBV6-6	TRBJ1-4	NA	CASGLREKLFF	TGTGCCAGCGGATTACGGGAAAAACTGTTTTTT
few	TRBV10-3	TRBJ2-1	TRBD1	CAISVIQGAHEFF	TGTGCCATCAGTGTCATTCAGGGGGCGCATGAATTCTTC
many	TRBV4-2	TRBJ1-4	NA	CASSQDWQGTNEKLFF	TGTGCCAGCAGCCAAGACTGGCAGGGGACTAATGAAAAACTGTTTTTT
NA	TRBV4-1	TRBJ2-7	NA	CASSQDPISSYEQYF	TGCGCCAGCAGCCAAGATCCTATTAGCTCCTACGAGCAGTACTTC
few	TRBV7-9	TRBJ2-1	NA	CASSLQGRGSEQFF	TGTGCCAGCAGCTTGCAGGGAAGGGGTAGTGAGCAGTTCTTC
few	TRBV12-3/TRBV12-4	TRBJ2-2	TRBD2	CASRGQAGGVGELFF	TGTGCCAGCAGAGGCCAAGCGGGAGGTGTCGGGGAGCTGTTTTTT
NA	TRBV5-1	TRBJ2-7	TRBD1	CASSLGTGPAYEQYF	TGCGCCAGCAGCTTGGGGACAGGGCCCGCCTACGAGCAGTACTTC
NA	TRBV7-9	TRBJ1-3	NA	CASSPPGTSGNTIYF	TGTGCCAGCAGCCCCCCAGGGACCTCTGGAAACACCATATATTTT
many	TRBV27	TRBJ1-2	NA	CASSFGVDYGYTF	TGTGCCAGCAGTTTTGGTGTAGACTATGGCTACACCTTC
NA	TRBV5-1	TRBJ2-7	TRBD2	CASSQIGAGDSYEQYF	TGCGCCAGCAGCCAGATAGGGGCGGGAGACTCCTACGAGCAGTACTTC
few	TRBV4-2	TRBJ1-6	NA	CASSQARLNSPLHF	TGTGCCAGCAGCCAAGCCAGGTTAAATTCACCCCTCCACTTT
few	TRBV20-1	TRBJ2-7	NA	CSAIDSLKRSYEQYF	TGCAGTGCCATCGACAGTCTCAAACGATCCTACGAGCAGTACTTC
NA	TRBV12-3/TRBV12-4	TRBJ2-7	TRBD2	CASSSSELAGTYEQYF	TGTGCCAGCAGTTCCTCCGAACTAGCGGGAACCTACGAGCAGTACTTC
NA	TRBV28	TRBJ2-7	NA	CASSLAVDSSYEQYF	TGTGCCAGCAGTTTAGCAGTGGACAGCTCCTACGAGCAGTACTTC
NA	TRBV7-9	TRBJ1-1	NA	CASSPGIGLNTEAFF	TGTGCCAGCAGCCCCGGCATCGGCTTGAACACTGAAGCTTTCTTT
NA	TRBV6-1	TRBJ2-1	TRBD2	CASSVLAGATYNEQFF	TGTGCCAGCAGTGTGCTAGCGGGAGCGACCTACAATGAGCAGTTCTTC
NA	TRBV5-1	TRBJ2-7	NA	CASTSRPPFYEQYF	TGCGCCAGCACCTCCCGGCCCCCTTTCTACGAGCAGTACTTC
NA	TRBV7-9	TRBJ1-1	TRBD1	CASSAWTGNTEAFF	TGTGCCAGCAGCGCATGGACAGGGAACACTGAAGCTTTCTTT
few	TRBV6-5	TRBJ1-2	TRBD1	CASSYSVPTGGKDYGYTF	TGTGCCAGCAGTTACTCGGTACCTACAGGGGGCAAGGACTATGGCTACACCTTC
NA	TRBV4-2	TRBJ2-1	TRBD2	CASSRPGTSGRAGGGFF	TGTGCCAGCAGCCGACCCGGGACTAGCGGGAGGGCGGGTGGAGGGTTCTTC
NA	TRBV20-1	TRBJ1-1	NA	CSARPGHLEAFF	TGCAGTGCTAGACCGGGACACCTTGAAGCTTTCTTT
few	TRBV15	TRBJ1-5	TRBD1	CATSARDRDEQPQHF	TGTGCCACCAGCGCCCGGGACAGGGATGAGCAGCCCCAGCATTTT
NA	TRBV12-3/TRBV12-4	TRBJ1-1	TRBD1	CASRDLQGRNTEAFF	TGTGCCAGCAGGGATTTACAGGGGAGGAACACTGAAGCTTTCTTT
few	TRBV7-3	TRBJ2-3	TRBD2	CASSDLAGGGTDTQYF	TGTGCCAGCAGCGACCTAGCGGGAGGGGGCACAGATACGCAGTATTTT
few	TRBV12-3/TRBV12-4	TRBJ2-7	NA	CASSPTGPLNEQYF	TGTGCCAGCAGTCCAACCGGGCCCCTCAACGAGCAGTACTTC
NA	TRBV20-1	TRBJ1-1	TRBD1	CSARTGTGLFEAFF	TGCAGTGCTAGGACCGGGACAGGTCTTTTTGAAGCTTTCTTT
NA	TRBV6-1	TRBJ2-5	TRBD2	CASSRPGLAEGGQETQYF	TGTGCCAGCAGTCGGCCGGGACTAGCGGAGGGGGGGCAAGAGACCCAGTACTTC
NA	TRBV20-1	TRBJ1-2	TRBD1	CSARNRGSGYTF	TGCAGTGCTCGAAACAGGGGGAGCGGCTACACCTTC
NA	TRBV5-1	TRBJ1-1	NA	CASSGRGKITTEAFF	TGCGCCAGCAGCGGTAGGGGAAAGATTACCACTGAAGCTTTCTTT
NA	TRBV24-1	TRBJ2-1	NA	CATSPPFGYNEQFF	TGTGCCACCAGCCCTCCCTTCGGGTACAATGAGCAGTTCTTC
NA	TRBV5-1	TRBJ2-2	TRBD2	CASSLVGTSVTGELFF	TGCGCCAGCAGCTTGGTGGGGACTAGCGTCACCGGGGAGCTGTTTTTT
NA	TRBV10-1	TRBJ1-2	NA	CASAAVRGYTF	TGCGCCAGCGCGGCGGTGAGAGGCTACACCTTC
many	TRBV12-3/TRBV12-4	TRBJ2-7	TRBD2	CASSPVTSEKYEQYF	TGTGCCAGCAGTCCCGTGACTAGCGAGAAGTACGAGCAGTACTTC
NA	TRBV5-6	TRBJ2-7	TRBD1	CASSTTDRGPAEQYF	TGTGCCAGCAGCACGACGGACAGGGGGCCGGCGGAGCAGTACTTC
NA	TRBV7-9	TRBJ2-3	NA	CASSPGIVGTDTQYF	TGTGCCAGCAGCCCAGGCATCGTGGGGACAGATACGCAGTATTTT
NA	TRBV29-1	TRBJ2-3	NA	CSVGGGKPFSDTQYF	TGCAGCGTGGGAGGCGGTAAGCCCTTTTCGGATACGCAGTATTTT
few	TRBV20-1	TRBJ1-2	TRBD1	CSARRGQHYGYTF	TGCAGTGCTCGCAGGGGGCAGCACTATGGCTACACCTTC
once	TRBV9	TRBJ1-5	NA	CASSEGPYTSNQPQHF	TGTGCCAGCAGCGAAGGGCCTTATACTTCTAATCAGCCCCAGCATTTT
many	TRBV5-1	TRBJ2-1	TRBD2	CASRRERGYNEQFF	TGCGCCAGCCGTCGAGAGCGGGGGTACAATGAGCAGTTCTTC
NA	TRBV10-3	TRBJ2-3	NA	CAISAGVRDTQYF	TGTGCCATCAGTGCAGGGGTGAGAGATACGCAGTATTTT
NA	TRBV29-1	TRBJ2-1	NA	CSVTPGIRGLRDEQFF	TGCAGCGTAACCCCCGGGATTCGGGGGTTAAGGGATGAGCAGTTCTTC
NA	TRBV21-1	TRBJ1-3	NA	CASSKDQGPAGNTIYF	TGTGCCAGCAGCAAAGATCAGGGGCCTGCTGGAAACACCATATATTTT
NA	TRBV5-1	TRBJ2-7	TRBD2	CASSLGLAKDEQYF	TGCGCCAGCAGCTTGGGACTAGCGAAGGACGAGCAGTACTTC
NA	TRBV5-1	TRBJ1-1	NA	CASRDSKVSLAEAFF	TGCGCCAGCAGGGACAGTAAGGTATCTCTCGCTGAAGCTTTCTTT
NA	TRBV7-8	TRBJ2-5	NA	CASSLERVRIETQYF	TGTGCCAGCAGCTTGGAGCGGGTGAGGATAGAGACCCAGTACTTC
NA	TRBV5-1	TRBJ2-1	TRBD2	CASSLVAGRASGGEQFF	TGCGCCAGCAGCTTGGTCGCCGGGAGGGCCAGCGGGGGTGAGCAGTTCTTC
NA	TRBV25-1	TRBJ2-2	NA	CASSEYAGNTGELFF	TGTGCCAGCAGTGAATATGCAGGGAACACCGGGGAGCTGTTTTTT
NA	TRBV12-3/TRBV12-4	TRBJ2-2	TRBD2	CASSLVSGGKRELFF	TGTGCCAGCAGTTTAGTAAGCGGGGGGAAGAGGGAGCTGTTTTTT
NA	TRBV7-6	TRBJ1-3	TRBD1	CASSLWTGDAGNTIYF	TGTGCCAGCAGCTTATGGACAGGGGACGCGGGAAACACCATATATTTT
NA	TRBV7-2	TRBJ2-7	NA	CASSLVYGAVSYEQYF	TGTGCCAGCAGCTTAGTATACGGCGCGGTCTCCTACGAGCAGTACTTC